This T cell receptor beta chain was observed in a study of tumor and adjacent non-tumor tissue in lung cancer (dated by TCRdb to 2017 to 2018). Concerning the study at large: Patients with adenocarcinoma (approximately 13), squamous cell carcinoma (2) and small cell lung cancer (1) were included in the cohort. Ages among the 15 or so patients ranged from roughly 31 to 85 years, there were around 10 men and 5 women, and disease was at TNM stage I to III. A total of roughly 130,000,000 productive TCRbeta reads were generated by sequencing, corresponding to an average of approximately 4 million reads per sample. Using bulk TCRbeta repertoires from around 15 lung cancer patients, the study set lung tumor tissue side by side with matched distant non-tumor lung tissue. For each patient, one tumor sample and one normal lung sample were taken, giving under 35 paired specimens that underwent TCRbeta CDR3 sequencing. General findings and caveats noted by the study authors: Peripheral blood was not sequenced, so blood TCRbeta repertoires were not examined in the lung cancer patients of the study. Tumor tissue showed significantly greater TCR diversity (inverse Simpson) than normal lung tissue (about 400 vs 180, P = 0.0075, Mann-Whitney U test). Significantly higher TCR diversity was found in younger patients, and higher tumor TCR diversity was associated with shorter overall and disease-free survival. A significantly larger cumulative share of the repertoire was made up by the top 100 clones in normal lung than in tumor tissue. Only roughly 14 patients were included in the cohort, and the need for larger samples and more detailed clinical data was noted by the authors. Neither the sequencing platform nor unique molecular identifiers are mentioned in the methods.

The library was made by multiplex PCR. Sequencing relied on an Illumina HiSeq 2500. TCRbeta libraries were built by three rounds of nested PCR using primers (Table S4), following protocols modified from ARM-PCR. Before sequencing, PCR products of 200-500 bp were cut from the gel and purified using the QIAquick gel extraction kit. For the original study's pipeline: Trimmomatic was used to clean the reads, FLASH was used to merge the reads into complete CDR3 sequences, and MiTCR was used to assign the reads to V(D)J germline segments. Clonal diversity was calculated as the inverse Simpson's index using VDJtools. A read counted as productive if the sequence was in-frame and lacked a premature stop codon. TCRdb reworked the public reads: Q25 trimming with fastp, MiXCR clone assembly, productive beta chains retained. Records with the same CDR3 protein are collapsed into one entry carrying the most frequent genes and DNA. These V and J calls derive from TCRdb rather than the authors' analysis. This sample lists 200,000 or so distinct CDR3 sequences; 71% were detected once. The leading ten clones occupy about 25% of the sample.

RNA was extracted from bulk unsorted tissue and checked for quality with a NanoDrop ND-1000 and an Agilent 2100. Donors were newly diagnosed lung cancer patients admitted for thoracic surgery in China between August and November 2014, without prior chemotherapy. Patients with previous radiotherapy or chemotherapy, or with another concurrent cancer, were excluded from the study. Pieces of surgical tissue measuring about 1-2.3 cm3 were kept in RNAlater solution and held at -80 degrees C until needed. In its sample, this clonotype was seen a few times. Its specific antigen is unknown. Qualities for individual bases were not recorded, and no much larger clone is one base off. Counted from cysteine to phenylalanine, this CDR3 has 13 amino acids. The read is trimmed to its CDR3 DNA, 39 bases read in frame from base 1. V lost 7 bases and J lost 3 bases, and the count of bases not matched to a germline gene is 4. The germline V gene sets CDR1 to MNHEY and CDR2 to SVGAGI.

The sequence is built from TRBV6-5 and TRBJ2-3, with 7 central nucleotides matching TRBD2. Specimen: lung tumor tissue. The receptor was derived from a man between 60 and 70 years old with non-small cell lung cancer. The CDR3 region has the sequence CASNRRGTDTQYF. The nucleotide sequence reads TGTGCCAGCAACCGGCGGGGGACAGATACGCAGTATTTT.